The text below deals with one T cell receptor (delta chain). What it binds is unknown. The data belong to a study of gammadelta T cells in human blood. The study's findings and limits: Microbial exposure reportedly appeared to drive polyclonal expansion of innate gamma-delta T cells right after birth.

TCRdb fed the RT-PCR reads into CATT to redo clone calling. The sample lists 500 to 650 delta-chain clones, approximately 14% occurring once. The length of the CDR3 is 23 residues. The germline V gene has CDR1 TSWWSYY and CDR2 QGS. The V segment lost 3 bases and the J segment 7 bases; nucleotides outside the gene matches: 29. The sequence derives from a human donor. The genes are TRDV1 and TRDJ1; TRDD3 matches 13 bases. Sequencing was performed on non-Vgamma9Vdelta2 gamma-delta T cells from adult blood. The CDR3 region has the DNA TGTGCTCTTGGGGAGCACCCGGGCCTTCCCCCAATCCTTACTGGGGGATACGCAGGTAAACTCATCTTT. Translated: CALGEHPGLPPILTGGYAGKLIF.